The present T cell receptor beta chain was sequenced within a study of T-cell memory formation after mild COVID-19. TCRdb re-called the 5' RACE reads with MiXCR, one entry per CDR3 protein. This table has 120,000 to 150,000 distinct CDR3 sequences, roughly 19% appearing once. The CDR3 spans 15 residues. The germline V gene encodes CDR1 MNHEY and CDR2 SVGEGT. V lost 4 bases and J lost 2; bases outside the gene matches: 6. The sequence derives from an adult woman who had mild COVID-19 (a few samples of this study predate the infection). Cell type and time point are not known. What was sequenced was PBMCs or a T cell subset sorted from them (not recorded which). The chain carries TRBV6-2 or TRBV6-3 and TRBJ2-3; 7 bases are shared with TRBD2. As DNA, the CDR3 is TGTGCCAGCAGTTCCCTAGCGGTGATCACAGATACGCAGTATTTT. Translation: CASSSLAVITDTQYF.